This is a list of T cell receptor beta chains from one sample in a study of T-cell memory formation after mild COVID-19. One entry per CDR3 protein results from TCRdb running MiXCR on the 5' RACE reads. The table shows around 150,000 distinct CDR3 sequences, with about 14% occurring only once. The sequencing sample was made of PBMCs or a T cell subset sorted from them (not recorded which). The receptors shown here come from an adult woman who had mild COVID-19 (a few samples of this study predate the infection). Cell type and time point are not known. CDR3s include the opening cysteine and the closing phenylalanine or tryptophan. The order of the fields is V gene, clone size, J gene, D gene, CDR3 DNA, CDR3 protein. A D gene is named only where the DNA matches it firmly. Some rows mark clone size as missing; the rest say once, few, many or name a class of expanded clone.

v_call: TRBV12-3/TRBV12-4; clone_size: few; j_call: TRBJ2-1; d_call: .; cdr3_nt: TGTGCCAGCGGACGTAAACATGAGCAGTTCTTC; cdr3_aa: CASGRKHEQFF
v_call: TRBV11-3; clone_size: .; j_call: TRBJ2-1; d_call: .; cdr3_nt: TGTGCCAGCAACTCCCCGGACCTGGTGAACAATGAGCAGTTCTTC; cdr3_aa: CASNSPDLVNNEQFF
v_call: TRBV19; clone_size: .; j_call: TRBJ2-3; d_call: TRBD1; cdr3_nt: TGTGCCAGTAGTATCAGGGGGCGAGACACAGATACGCAGTATTTT; cdr3_aa: CASSIRGRDTDTQYF
v_call: TRBV5-6; clone_size: .; j_call: TRBJ2-7; d_call: TRBD1; cdr3_nt: TGTGCCAGCAGCTTCGGGACAGGGGCTTGGGAGCAGTACTTC; cdr3_aa: CASSFGTGAWEQYF
v_call: TRBV5-6; clone_size: .; j_call: TRBJ2-3; d_call: TRBD1; cdr3_nt: TGTGCCAGCAGCCTCGGGACAGGGATGGCAGATACGCAGTATTTT; cdr3_aa: CASSLGTGMADTQYF
v_call: TRBV28; clone_size: .; j_call: TRBJ2-2; d_call: .; cdr3_nt: TGTGCCAGCAGAGAGGGACAATCCCCTATCGCCGGGGAGCTGTTTTTT; cdr3_aa: CASREGQSPIAGELFF
v_call: TRBV9; clone_size: few; j_call: TRBJ2-7; d_call: .; cdr3_nt: TGTGCCAGCAGCGTAGATGGGGGGTACTACGAGCAGTACTTC; cdr3_aa: CASSVDGGYYEQYF
v_call: TRBV11-2; clone_size: .; j_call: TRBJ1-3; d_call: TRBD1; cdr3_nt: TGTGCCAGCAGCTTCCGGGACAGGGAGTTATACACCATATATTTT; cdr3_aa: CASSFRDRELYTIYF
v_call: TRBV6-4; clone_size: .; j_call: TRBJ2-7; d_call: .; cdr3_nt: TGTGCCAGCACAGCGGAGCAGTACTTC; cdr3_aa: CASTAEQYF
v_call: TRBV7-2; clone_size: .; j_call: TRBJ2-5; d_call: TRBD2; cdr3_nt: TGTGCCAGCAGCTTTCGGACTAGCGCCAGACAAGAGACCCAGTACTTC; cdr3_aa: CASSFRTSARQETQYF
v_call: TRBV7-9; clone_size: .; j_call: TRBJ2-2; d_call: TRBD2; cdr3_nt: TGTGCCAGCAGCTTGAGCGGGATCGGGGAGCTGTTTTTT; cdr3_aa: CASSLSGIGELFF
v_call: TRBV12-3/TRBV12-4; clone_size: .; j_call: TRBJ2-2; d_call: TRBD2; cdr3_nt: TGTGCCAGCAGTTCCCTCCGAGGACTAGCGGGAGCTGGGGGGGAGCTGTTTTTT; cdr3_aa: CASSSLRGLAGAGGELFF
v_call: TRBV4-2; clone_size: .; j_call: TRBJ2-7; d_call: .; cdr3_nt: TGTGCCAGCAGCCAAGATTCTAAGGCTCACAGCTCCTACGAGCAGTACTTC; cdr3_aa: CASSQDSKAHSSYEQYF
v_call: TRBV7-9; clone_size: once; j_call: TRBJ2-3; d_call: .; cdr3_nt: TGTGCCAGCAGCTTGGGGGTCAGGGACCACACAGATACGCAGTATTTT; cdr3_aa: CASSLGVRDHTDTQYF
v_call: TRBV7-9; clone_size: few; j_call: TRBJ1-1; d_call: TRBD1; cdr3_nt: TGTGCCAGCATCCTCGGACAGGGGGCCTTGAACACTGAAGCTTTCTTT; cdr3_aa: CASILGQGALNTEAFF
v_call: TRBV12-3/TRBV12-4; clone_size: .; j_call: TRBJ1-6; d_call: TRBD1; cdr3_nt: TGTGCCAGCAGTCCCAGACAGGGACAGTTTTCCCTCCACTTT; cdr3_aa: CASSPRQGQFSLHF
v_call: TRBV11-2; clone_size: many; j_call: TRBJ2-7; d_call: .; cdr3_nt: TGTGCCAGCAGCTCAGGGTGGCTGGCCTCCTACGAGCAGTACTTC; cdr3_aa: CASSSGWLASYEQYF
v_call: TRBV12-3/TRBV12-4; clone_size: few; j_call: TRBJ2-5; d_call: TRBD1; cdr3_nt: TGTGCCAGCAGTTTCTACAGGGGGCGGGAGGAGACCCAGTACTTC; cdr3_aa: CASSFYRGREETQYF
v_call: TRBV7-7; clone_size: few; j_call: TRBJ2-1; d_call: .; cdr3_nt: TGTGCCAGCAGCTTCGCGGGCGGGGCGACCTACAATGAGCAGTTCTTC; cdr3_aa: CASSFAGGATYNEQFF
v_call: TRBV20-1; clone_size: .; j_call: TRBJ2-5; d_call: .; cdr3_nt: TGCAGTGCTAGTGACAGGAGGGAGACCCAGTACTTC; cdr3_aa: CSASDRRETQYF
v_call: TRBV7-7; clone_size: few; j_call: TRBJ2-5; d_call: TRBD2; cdr3_nt: TGTGCTAGCAGCCGGACTAGCGGGACCCAAGAGACCCAGTACTTC; cdr3_aa: CASSRTSGTQETQYF
v_call: TRBV30; clone_size: few; j_call: TRBJ2-1; d_call: .; cdr3_nt: TGTGCCTGGAGTGTAAGAAGGATTAATGAGCAGTTCTTC; cdr3_aa: CAWSVRRINEQFF
v_call: TRBV7-6; clone_size: few; j_call: TRBJ2-1; d_call: TRBD2; cdr3_nt: TGTGCCAGCAGCCCGCACGGAAGGCGGGAGAGGGGCAATGAGCAGTTCTTC; cdr3_aa: CASSPHGRRERGNEQFF
v_call: TRBV29-1; clone_size: few; j_call: TRBJ1-5; d_call: .; cdr3_nt: TGCAGCGTTGGGGTAGGTGGTGTAGATCAGCCCCAGCATTTT; cdr3_aa: CSVGVGGVDQPQHF
v_call: TRBV15; clone_size: .; j_call: TRBJ2-7; d_call: .; cdr3_nt: TGTGCCACCAGCAGAGATAGTAGGAGCGAGCAGTACTTC; cdr3_aa: CATSRDSRSEQYF
v_call: TRBV7-6; clone_size: few; j_call: TRBJ2-3; d_call: .; cdr3_nt: TGTGCCAGCAGCTTACAGCCGCGAGCGGCTAGCACAGATACGCAGTATTTT; cdr3_aa: CASSLQPRAASTDTQYF
v_call: TRBV18; clone_size: few; j_call: TRBJ2-7; d_call: .; cdr3_nt: TGTGCCAGCTCACCCGGCCCAGCCTACGAGCAGTACTTC; cdr3_aa: CASSPGPAYEQYF
v_call: TRBV29-1; clone_size: few; j_call: TRBJ1-1; d_call: .; cdr3_nt: TGCAGCGTTGTAATACAAATTGAAGCTTTCTTT; cdr3_aa: CSVVIQIEAFF
v_call: TRBV29-1; clone_size: .; j_call: TRBJ2-7; d_call: .; cdr3_nt: TGCAGCGTTGGGTTCCAAGCGAGCGAGCAGTACTTC; cdr3_aa: CSVGFQASEQYF
v_call: TRBV5-1; clone_size: few; j_call: TRBJ2-3; d_call: .; cdr3_nt: TGCGCCAGCAGCCTAGACACCCCGGCAGATACGCAGTATTTT; cdr3_aa: CASSLDTPADTQYF
v_call: TRBV5-1; clone_size: .; j_call: TRBJ2-3; d_call: .; cdr3_nt: TGCGCCAGCAGCCCCGGACTTCACGCAGATACGCAGTATTTT; cdr3_aa: CASSPGLHADTQYF
v_call: TRBV19; clone_size: .; j_call: TRBJ2-7; d_call: .; cdr3_nt: TGTGCCAGTAGTCAGACGACAGGAACCGAGCAGTACTTC; cdr3_aa: CASSQTTGTEQYF
v_call: TRBV24-1; clone_size: .; j_call: TRBJ2-1; d_call: .; cdr3_nt: TGTGCCACCACCCCCGGGACCAAGAGCTCCTACAATGAGCAGTTCTTC; cdr3_aa: CATTPGTKSSYNEQFF
v_call: TRBV12-3/TRBV12-4; clone_size: few; j_call: TRBJ2-3; d_call: TRBD2; cdr3_nt: TGTGCCAGCAGTCTCAACTGGGCTAGCGGATACACAGATACGCAGTATTTT; cdr3_aa: CASSLNWASGYTDTQYF
v_call: TRBV7-9; clone_size: .; j_call: TRBJ2-7; d_call: TRBD1; cdr3_nt: TGTGCCAGCAGCCACCGGGACAGGCCTTCCTACGAGCAGTACTTC; cdr3_aa: CASSHRDRPSYEQYF
v_call: TRBV19; clone_size: few; j_call: TRBJ2-1; d_call: TRBD2; cdr3_nt: TGTGCCAGTAGTCCCAGACTAGCGGGGGGCCAAGGAAATGAGCAGTTCTTC; cdr3_aa: CASSPRLAGGQGNEQFF
v_call: TRBV12-3/TRBV12-4; clone_size: few; j_call: TRBJ2-5; d_call: .; cdr3_nt: TGTGCCAGCAGTTGGGGAGAAAACCAAGAGACCCAGTACTTC; cdr3_aa: CASSWGENQETQYF
v_call: TRBV7-2; clone_size: few; j_call: TRBJ2-7; d_call: TRBD1; cdr3_nt: TGTGCCAGCAGCTTAGTGGACAGGGGCGAGCAGTACTTC; cdr3_aa: CASSLVDRGEQYF
v_call: TRBV20-1; clone_size: .; j_call: TRBJ1-5; d_call: TRBD1; cdr3_nt: TGCAGTGCTCGCCACCGCCGGGACAGGGGGAATCAGCCCCAGCATTTT; cdr3_aa: CSARHRRDRGNQPQHF
v_call: TRBV7-6; clone_size: few; j_call: TRBJ2-5; d_call: .; cdr3_nt: TGTGCCAGCAGCAAGAGCAGGGGAGGTGGCGAGACCCAGTACTTC; cdr3_aa: CASSKSRGGGETQYF
v_call: TRBV20-1; clone_size: .; j_call: TRBJ2-3; d_call: .; cdr3_nt: TGCAGTGCCAGGGACGGATACACAGATACGCAGTATTTT; cdr3_aa: CSARDGYTDTQYF
v_call: TRBV6-6; clone_size: .; j_call: TRBJ1-1; d_call: TRBD1; cdr3_nt: TGTGCCAGCAGTCCGCGACAGGGGCGCACTGAAGCTTTCTTT; cdr3_aa: CASSPRQGRTEAFF
v_call: TRBV3-1; clone_size: few; j_call: TRBJ1-4; d_call: .; cdr3_nt: TGTGCCAGCAGCCAAGACAACGAGGGAAAACTGTTTTTT; cdr3_aa: CASSQDNEGKLFF
v_call: TRBV7-9; clone_size: few; j_call: TRBJ2-7; d_call: TRBD1; cdr3_nt: TGTGCCAGCAGTTTGGTAACAGGGGGCCCTTCCTACGAGCAGTACTTC; cdr3_aa: CASSLVTGGPSYEQYF
v_call: TRBV6-5; clone_size: .; j_call: TRBJ2-2; d_call: .; cdr3_nt: TGTGCCAGCAGTTACTCCAGGGGGGCCGGCACCGGGGAGCTGTTTTTT; cdr3_aa: CASSYSRGAGTGELFF
v_call: TRBV3-1; clone_size: .; j_call: TRBJ1-3; d_call: TRBD1; cdr3_nt: TGTGCCAGCAGCCAAGGTCCAGACAGGGCGCCCTACTCTGGAAACACCATATATTTT; cdr3_aa: CASSQGPDRAPYSGNTIYF
v_call: TRBV5-1; clone_size: few; j_call: TRBJ2-7; d_call: .; cdr3_nt: TGCGCCAGCAGCTTGGCCGGGGGCGATGGCTCCTACGAGCAGTACTTC; cdr3_aa: CASSLAGGDGSYEQYF
v_call: TRBV4-2; clone_size: few; j_call: TRBJ2-3; d_call: TRBD1; cdr3_nt: TGTGCCAGCAGCCCCACGGGACAGGGAAGGAGGACAGATACGCAGTATTTT; cdr3_aa: CASSPTGQGRRTDTQYF
v_call: TRBV7-8; clone_size: many; j_call: TRBJ2-7; d_call: TRBD2; cdr3_nt: TGTGCCAGCAGCCGGCGGGGGTTTCACGAGCAGTACTTC; cdr3_aa: CASSRRGFHEQYF
v_call: TRBV3-1; clone_size: .; j_call: TRBJ2-2; d_call: .; cdr3_nt: TGTGCCAGCTCAAAGGGCGGTGTCACCGGGGAGCTGTTTTTT; cdr3_aa: CASSKGGVTGELFF
v_call: TRBV24-1; clone_size: few; j_call: TRBJ1-5; d_call: .; cdr3_nt: TGTGCCACCAGTGGACGGGAGGGGAAGCCCCAGCATTTT; cdr3_aa: CATSGREGKPQHF
v_call: TRBV4-1; clone_size: few; j_call: TRBJ1-1; d_call: .; cdr3_nt: TGCGCCAGCAGCCAAGACTTCACGGGCCGAGCCATGAACACTGAAGCTTTCTTT; cdr3_aa: CASSQDFTGRAMNTEAFF
v_call: TRBV7-2; clone_size: .; j_call: TRBJ1-6; d_call: .; cdr3_nt: TGTGCCAGCAGCGGGACGTCGAGCTCCTATAATTCACCCCTCCACTTT; cdr3_aa: CASSGTSSSYNSPLHF
v_call: TRBV20-1; clone_size: few; j_call: TRBJ2-5; d_call: TRBD2; cdr3_nt: TGCAGTGCGAAAGGGACTAGCGGGAGCGTACAAGAGACCCAGTACTTC; cdr3_aa: CSAKGTSGSVQETQYF